A single sample is the source of the 6 T cell receptor beta chains below, sequenced in a study of low-dose radiotherapy and immunotherapy resistance in tumors. The time point: after trial treatment. Treatment described: LDRT plus nivolumab, ipilimumab, low-dose cyclophosphamide and aspirin (RACIN trial). cDNA synthesis used a TRAV/TRBV-specific primer set for both chains. TCR amplification involved about 19 PCR cycles with a constant-region primer and V-primer adapter. MiXCR was run by TCRdb on the reads, yielding one entry per CDR3 protein. The sample contains tens of thousands of distinct CDR3 sequences, about 25% of which appear only once. Sequences were derived from PBMCs, sampled after low-dose radiotherapy plus immunotherapy. The source of these receptors is a male donor with prostate cancer.

This clonotype turned up a few times. The chain combines TRBV6-8 with TRBJ2-7; possibly TRBD1 for D (6 bases). This CDR3 contains 16 residues. Per germline, CDR1 MNHGY and CDR2 SAAAGT. V lost 7 bases, J lost 3 bases, and 22 bases lay in between. The CDR3 sequence is CASTFPIVGRGYEQYF. The CDR3 region has the DNA TGTGCCAGCACCTTCCCCATAGTGGGCAGGGGCTACGAGCAGTACTTC.

This clonotype was detected many times. The chain links TRBV9 to TRBJ2-7, with D tentatively TRBD1 or TRBD2 (5 bases each). V dropped 3 bases and J dropped 5 bases, with 15 bases sitting between them. Germline V gene sequence: CDR1 SGDLS, CDR2 YYNGEE. The CDR3 consists of 14 residues. CDR3 amino acids: CASSANGAGDEQYF. The DNA of the CDR3 is TGTGCCAGCAGCGCCAACGGGGCCGGTGACGAGCAGTACTTC.

Comments on this clonotype: A read error is likely here: a far larger clone is one base away. The rearrangement joins TRBV2 to TRBJ2-7; D is uncertain. There are 12 residues in the CDR3. Germline CDR1 and CDR2: SNHLY and FYNNEI. Trimming took off 7 bases at V and 7 bases at J, with 14 bases between the two ends. This chain's CDR3 is CASTLGSAEQYF. Here the CDR3 DNA reads TGTGCCAGCACCCTAGGATCGGCTGAGCAGTACTTC.

In its sample, this clonotype was seen many times. V usage is TRBV25-1 and J usage is TRBJ1-1; TRBD1 might be the D (5 bases). This CDR3 is built from 14 residues. V was trimmed by 2 bases and J by 1 base, leaving 8 bases between them. Germline V lookup: CDR1 MGHDK, CDR2 SYGVNS. CDR3: CASSESGGNTEAFF. In DNA form, the CDR3 reads TGTGCCAGCAGTGAAAGCGGGGGGAACACTGAAGCTTTCTTT.

This clonotype occurred many times. The V gene is TRBV6-1, the J gene TRBJ2-7; 9 nucleotides line up with TRBD1. V was clipped by 7 bases and J by 4 bases; unmatched bases: 8. Germline loops: CDR1 MNHNS, CDR2 SASEGT. The CDR3 contains 14 residues. As DNA, the CDR3 is TGTGCCAGCATGGAACAGGGGGCTAGTTACGAGCAGTACTTC. Translation gives CASMEQGASYEQYF.

In its sample, this clonotype was seen a few times. The likely explanation is a read error, given a far larger clone one base away. V usage is TRBV2 and J usage is TRBJ2-1; tentative D call: TRBD1 (6 bases). Germline CDR1 and CDR2: SNHLY and FYNNEI. The V and J ends lost 5 bases and 10 bases respectively, with 21 bases between them. There are 15 residues in the CDR3. The CDR3 DNA reads TGTGCCAGCAGTATAGACAGGACAGCTACCTACGAGCAGTTCTTC. Residues: CASSIDRTATYEQFF.